The entry that follows covers one T cell receptor beta chain sequence. Cohort allocation depended upon clinical history that participants reported. The record originates from a study of blood T cell repertoires in COVID-19. Germline values: CDR1 SGHTA, CDR2 FQGNSA. The CDR3 runs to 15 residues. V gave up 5 bases and J gave up 5 bases, with 19 bases separating them. As processed by the authors: It was from reference gene primer amplification that nucleated cell counts were estimated. The assay was immunoSEQ multiplex PCR, and TCRdb's table has in-frame clones only and misses some. D and trimming were read from the DNA, whereas the V and J calls and clone size are those reported in that table. The sample includes around 160,000 clones, approximately 90% of them seen just once.

The receptor was derived from a woman aged 25-40 years with acute COVID-19. The sequenced material came from PBMCs or T cells enriched from blood (not recorded which). The V call is TRBV7-2, the J call TRBJ2-7; tentatively, D is TRBD2 (5 bases). As DNA, the CDR3 is TGTGCCAGCAGCAAAGAACCCCCGGGGTCGAACGAGCAGTACTTC. This sequence encodes CASSKEPPGSNEQYF.